This passage covers 9 T cell receptor beta chains from one sample sequenced in a study of cytomegalovirus exposure and HLA in healthy donors. PCR used 60 Vbeta primers and 13 Jbeta primers. The data were produced by immunoSEQ multiplex PCR, yet TCRdb's version contains in-frame clones alone and is incomplete. The sample yields about 76,000 clones, roughly 70% seen once. The specimen was PBMCs. These receptors all stem from a man in his 60s in good health and CMV-seropositive.

V gene TRBV30 combines with J gene TRBJ1-3; D might be TRBD1 (6 bases). Germline V CDR1 and CDR2: GTSNPN, SVGIG (reference sequence). Trimming pared 2 bases from V and 0 bases from J, leaving 11 bases between. CDR3 length: 15 amino acids. CDR3: CAWSQGFSSGNTIYF. CDR3 in DNA: TGTGCCTGGAGTCAGGGGTTCTCCTCTGGAAACACCATATATTTT.

CDR3 region: CASSSFSGRVQETQYF. For the CDR3, the DNA is TGTGCCAGCAGCTCGTTTAGTGGCAGGGTCCAAGAGACCCAGTACTTC. The gene calls are TRBV7-9 and TRBJ2-5; perhaps TRBD1 as D (5 bases). The V end lost 4 bases, the J end lost 1 base, and 16 bases lay between the germline ends. This CDR3 contains 16 residues. Germline CDR1 SEHNR, CDR2 FQNEAQ (reference sequence).

The chain has TRBV7-2 and TRBJ1-3; possible D gene TRBD1, 5 bases. Per the germline V gene, CDR1 is SGHTA and CDR2 is FQGNSA. The CDR3 has 15 amino acids. V was clipped by 3 bases and J by 4 bases, with 13 bases between them. CDR3 region: CASSFQGFSGNTIYF. The CDR3 bases are TGTGCCAGCAGCTTTCAGGGCTTTTCGGGAAACACCATATATTTT.

This clone was counted between two and nine times. CDR3 sequence reads: CASCRDSSYNEQFF. Written as DNA, the CDR3 is TGTGCCAGCTGCCGAGACAGTTCCTACAATGAGCAGTTCTTC. The V gene is TRBV2, the J gene TRBJ2-1, with D tentatively TRBD1 (5 bases). The CDR3 is 14 amino acids. Looked up from germline, CDR1 is SNHLY and CDR2 is FYNNEI. V lost 8 bases to trimming and J lost 1 base, with 12 bases between them. The whole variable domain, remainder taken from reference TRBV2 and TRBJ2-1, is EPEVTQTPSHQVTQMGQEVILRCVPISNHLYFYWYRQILGQKVEFLVSFYNNEISEKSEIFDDQFSVERPDGSNFTLKIRSTKLEDSAMYFCASCRDSSYNEQFFGPGTRLTVL.

This rearrangement joins TRBV27 to TRBJ2-3; 7 positions match TRBD2. After removal of 5 bases from V and 6 bases from J, the junction contained 11 bases not matched to a gene. Germline CDR1 and CDR2: MNHEY and SMNVEV (reference sequence). The CDR3 length is 15 residues. DNA of the CDR3: TGTGCCAGCAGTAAGGGACCTCTGGGGGGGGATACGCAGTATTTT. Translating gives CASSKGPLGGDTQYF.

The V call is TRBV9, the J call TRBJ2-5; D is possibly TRBD2 (6 bases). The germline CDR1 and CDR2 sequences are SGDLS and YYNGEE. The ends were cut back, 4 bases at V and 5 bases at J, with 18 bases in the middle. The CDR3 is 15 residues long. DNA of the CDR3: TGTGCCAGCAGCACCCGATCGGGGGTCGGGGAGACCCAGTACTTC. It is translated as CASSTRSGVGETQYF.

The chain combines TRBV28 with TRBJ2-5, with D perhaps TRBD1 (8 bases). The CDR3 runs 14 residues. Germline V gene lookup returns CDR1 MDHEN and CDR2 SYDVKM. V was cut by 6 bases and J by 0 bases, with 11 bases left in between. The CDR3 nucleotides read TGTGCCAGCAGACAGGGGGGGAACCAAGAGACCCAGTACTTC. Translation: CASRQGGNQETQYF.

The chain uses TRBV5-5 and TRBJ2-3; perhaps TRBD2 as D (5 bases). V was trimmed by 4 bases and J by 2 bases, leaving 11 bases between them. CDR3 size: 14 residues. CDR1 is SGHKS, CDR2 YYEKEE, per germline (reference sequence). The CDR3 coding sequence is TGTGCCAGCAGCCGGGAACAGCCCACAGATACGCAGTATTTT. This encodes CASSREQPTDTQYF.

The J gene is TRBJ2-1, the V gene TRBV19; tentatively, D is TRBD2 (5 bases). Trimming cost V 5 bases and J 5 bases, with 16 bases left between them. The CDR3 sequence is 15 residues long. Germline assignment: CDR1 LNHDA and CDR2 SQIVND (reference sequence). The CDR3 DNA reads TGTGCCAGTAGTCCGAGGGCTTCCCGAAACAATGAGCAGTTCTTC. This translates into CASSPRASRNNEQFF.